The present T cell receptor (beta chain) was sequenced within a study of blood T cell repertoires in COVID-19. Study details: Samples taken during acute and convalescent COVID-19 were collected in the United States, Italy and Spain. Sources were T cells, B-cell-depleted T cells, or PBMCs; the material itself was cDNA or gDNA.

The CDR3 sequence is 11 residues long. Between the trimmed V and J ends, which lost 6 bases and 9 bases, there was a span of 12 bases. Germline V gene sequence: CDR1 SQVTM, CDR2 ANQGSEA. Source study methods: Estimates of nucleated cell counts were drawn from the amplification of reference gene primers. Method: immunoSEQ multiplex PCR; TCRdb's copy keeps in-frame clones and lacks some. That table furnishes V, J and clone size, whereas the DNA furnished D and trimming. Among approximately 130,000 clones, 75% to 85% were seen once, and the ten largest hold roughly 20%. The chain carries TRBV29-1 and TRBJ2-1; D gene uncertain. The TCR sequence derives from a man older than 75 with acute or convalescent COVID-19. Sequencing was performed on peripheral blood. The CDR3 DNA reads TGCAGCGTAGACAATCTCGCTGAGCAGTTCTTC. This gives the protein CSVDNLAEQFF.